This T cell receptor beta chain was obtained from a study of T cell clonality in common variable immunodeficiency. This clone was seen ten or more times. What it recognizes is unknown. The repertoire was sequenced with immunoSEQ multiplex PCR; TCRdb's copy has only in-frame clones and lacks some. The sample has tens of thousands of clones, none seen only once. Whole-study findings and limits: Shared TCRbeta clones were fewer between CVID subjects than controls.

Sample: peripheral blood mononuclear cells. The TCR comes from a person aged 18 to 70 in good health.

The CDR3 DNA, read in part, is TGTGCCAGCAGTGAAAGGGGCACTGAA. Residues: CASSERGTE. In full, the CDR3 reads CASSERGTEAFF. The J gene is TRBJ1-1, the V gene TRBV2; D might be TRBD1 (5 bases). Sequencing ends 3 residues short of the CDR3 end; the germline J gene provides the rest. The CDR3 is made up of 12 amino acids. Germline values: CDR1 SNHLY, CDR2 FYNNEI. With 2 bases removed from V and 4 bases from J, the gap between germline ends came to 5 bases. Variable domain in full (rest from reference TRBV2 and TRBJ1-1): EPEVTQTPSHQVTQMGQEVILRCVPISNHLYFYWYRQILGQKVEFLVSFYNNEISEKSEIFDDQFSVERPDGSNFTLKIRSTKLEDSAMYFCASSERGTEAFFGQGTRLTVV.